These T cell receptor beta chains were read from a single sample in a study of cytomegalovirus exposure and HLA in healthy donors. The table came from immunoSEQ multiplex PCR; TCRdb's copy has only in-frame clones and leaves some out. The data hold about 250,000 clones, with roughly 85% observed a single time. Sequencing was done on a sample of PBMCs. The receptors come from a girl aged 2 to 9 in good health and CMV-seronegative. The CDR3 runs from the conserved cysteine through the conserved F or W. D genes are given only for firm matches. Clone size is shown for a subset of rows, as once, few, many or a class of expanded clone.

V: TRBV18; J: TRBJ2-7; size: -; D: TRBD1; CDR3: CASSPFIATGSGEPYEQYF; DNA: TGTGCCAGCTCACCATTCATCGCGACAGGGTCTGGAGAACCCTACGAGCAGTACTTC
V: TRBV30; J: TRBJ1-3; size: -; D: -; CDR3: CAWNALFGNTIYF; DNA: TGTGCCTGGAACGCACTATTTGGAAACACCATATATTTT
V: TRBV2; J: TRBJ2-7; size: -; D: TRBD2; CDR3: CATDSGRTYEQYF; DNA: TGTGCCACTGATAGCGGGAGGACCTACGAGCAGTACTTC
V: TRBV7-6; J: TRBJ1-5; size: -; D: -; CDR3: CASSLLAGLNQPQHF; DNA: TGTGCCAGCAGCTTATTGGCAGGGCTTAATCAGCCCCAGCATTTT
V: TRBV2; J: TRBJ2-3; size: -; D: -; CDR3: CASTVEGSSTDTQYF; DNA: TGTGCCAGCACCGTGGAGGGCTCTAGCACAGATACGCAGTATTTT
V: TRBV29-1; J: TRBJ1-3; size: -; D: -; CDR3: CSVGPGGNTIYF; DNA: TGCAGCGTTGGGCCGGGAGGAAACACCATATATTTT
V: TRBV11-2; J: TRBJ2-3; size: few; D: TRBD2; CDR3: CASSLGATSATDTQYF; DNA: TGTGCCAGCAGCTTAGGGGCGACTAGCGCCACAGATACGCAGTATTTT
V: TRBV13; J: TRBJ2-7; size: -; D: TRBD1; CDR3: CASSPQGAPYEQYF; DNA: TGTGCCAGCAGCCCCCAGGGGGCCCCCTACGAGCAGTACTTC
V: TRBV14; J: TRBJ1-6; size: once; D: TRBD1; CDR3: CASSQDRGQLYLNSPLHF; DNA: TGTGCCAGCAGCCAAGATAGGGGACAGTTATACCTTAATTCACCCCTCCACTTT
V: TRBV18; J: TRBJ2-5; size: -; D: TRBD2; CDR3: CASSSDLAGAETQYF; DNA: TGTGCCAGCTCATCCGATCTAGCGGGGGCCGAGACCCAGTACTTC
V: TRBV2; J: TRBJ2-3; size: -; D: -; CDR3: CASSEALWTPSTDTQYF; DNA: TGTGCCAGCAGTGAAGCGCTTTGGACACCTAGCACAGATACGCAGTATTTT
V: TRBV5-6; J: TRBJ1-1; size: -; D: -; CDR3: CASTKFSGKLNTEAFF; DNA: TGTGCCAGCACCAAGTTTTCCGGGAAGCTGAACACTGAAGCTTTCTTT
V: TRBV11-2; J: TRBJ2-2; size: -; D: -; CDR3: CASSHQFGARELFF; DNA: TGTGCCAGCAGCCATCAGTTTGGGGCCCGGGAGCTGTTTTTT
V: TRBV6-1; J: TRBJ1-4; size: -; D: -; CDR3: CASSAWGGGDEKLFF; DNA: TGTGCCAGCAGTGCGTGGGGAGGGGGAGATGAAAAACTGTTTTTT
V: TRBV7-9; J: TRBJ2-2; size: -; D: TRBD2; CDR3: CASTRGGSGELFF; DNA: TGTGCCAGCACCCGCGGGGGGTCCGGGGAGCTGTTTTTT
V: TRBV4-1; J: TRBJ2-1; size: -; D: -; CDR3: CASSQEGRRNEQFF; DNA: TGCGCCAGCAGCCAAGAAGGTAGGCGGAATGAGCAGTTCTTC
V: TRBV5-1; J: TRBJ2-3; size: once; D: -; CDR3: CASSLGQEADTQYF; DNA: TGCGCCAGCAGCTTGGGACAGGAGGCAGATACGCAGTATTTT
V: TRBV7-8; J: TRBJ2-7; size: few; D: TRBD1; CDR3: CASTQDRTYEQYF; DNA: TGTGCCAGCACCCAGGACAGGACCTACGAGCAGTACTTC
V: TRBV5-1; J: TRBJ2-3; size: -; D: -; CDR3: CASSLTPGGPDTQYF; DNA: TGCGCCAGCAGCTTGACCCCCGGCGGCCCAGATACGCAGTATTTT
V: TRBV5-8; J: TRBJ2-3; size: -; D: -; CDR3: CASSYRGTDTQYF; DNA: TGTGCCAGCAGCTACAGGGGCACAGATACGCAGTATTTT
V: TRBV6-1; J: TRBJ2-3; size: few; D: -; CDR3: CASRLSDTQYF; DNA: TGTGCCAGCAGGCTATCAGATACGCAGTATTTT
V: TRBV7-6; J: TRBJ2-3; size: -; D: -; CDR3: CASSLGSGLRGTQYF; DNA: TGTGCCAGCAGCTTAGGGAGCGGCTTACGGGGTACGCAGTATTTT
V: TRBV29-1; J: TRBJ2-7; size: -; D: TRBD1; CDR3: CSVFGTASYEQYF; DNA: TGCAGCGTTTTCGGGACAGCCTCCTACGAGCAGTACTTC
V: TRBV2; J: TRBJ1-3; size: few; D: -; CDR3: CASRRVPSGNTIYF; DNA: TGTGCCAGCCGCAGGGTTCCCTCTGGAAACACCATATATTTT
V: TRBV4-1; J: TRBJ2-3; size: -; D: -; CDR3: CASSQVARGTDTQYF; DNA: TGCGCCAGCAGCCAAGTGGCGCGGGGCACAGATACGCAGTATTTT
V: TRBV25-1; J: TRBJ2-2; size: -; D: TRBD1; CDR3: CASSWGTGVTGELFF; DNA: TGTGCCAGCAGTTGGGGGACAGGGGTTACCGGGGAGCTGTTTTTT